These T cell receptor beta chains were read from a single sample in a study of shared clonotypes between healthy human individuals. Method: immunoSEQ multiplex PCR; TCRdb's copy keeps in-frame clones and lacks some. The sample has more than 2 million clones; about 94% are singletons. The specimen sequenced was naive CD4+ T cells sorted from blood. Receptor source: a man between 18 and 29 years old in good health. Both conserved end residues are part of each CDR3. D genes are given only for firm matches. Only some rows state a clone size, as once, few, many or a class for expanded clones.

cdr3_nt cdr3_aa v_call clone_size d_call j_call
TGTGCCAGCAGCTTAACTAGCGGGAGCTACGAGCAGTACTTC CASSLTSGSYEQYF TRBV5-5 NA TRBD2 TRBJ2-7
TGCAGTGCCACGGACGGGTACGAGCAGTACTTC CSATDGYEQYF TRBV20-1 NA NA TRBJ2-7
TGTGCCAGCAGCTTCCAGGAGGCGACCGGGGAGCTGTTTTTT CASSFQEATGELFF TRBV7-3 NA NA TRBJ2-2
TGTGCCATCAGTGATTACGGGGGAGGAACTGAAGCTTTCTTT CAISDYGGGTEAFF TRBV10-3 NA NA TRBJ1-1
TGTGCCAGTAGTAGGCTCCAAAATAATTCACCCCTCCACTTT CASSRLQNNSPLHF TRBV19 NA NA TRBJ1-6
TGCGCCAGCAGCTTGGCCATACCAACTAGCGGGGGAGCCACAGATACGCAGTATTTT CASSLAIPTSGGATDTQYF TRBV5-1 NA TRBD2 TRBJ2-3
TGTGCCAGCAGCTTAGCCGGGACTAGCGGAGCCGGGGCCTTCAATGAGCAGTTCTTC CASSLAGTSGAGAFNEQFF TRBV7-9 NA TRBD2 TRBJ2-1
TGTGCCAGCAGTTTGACGCGGACGGACATTCAGTACTTC CASSLTRTDIQYF TRBV6-5 NA NA TRBJ2-4
TGCGCCAGCAGCTTGGCGGGTACCGGGACCCCATCACCCCTCCACTTT CASSLAGTGTPSPLHF TRBV5-1 NA NA TRBJ1-6
TGTGCCAGCAGCGTGAGCGGGATGGAGAGAGAGACCCAGTACTTC CASSVSGMERETQYF TRBV9 once TRBD2 TRBJ2-5
TGTGCCAGCAGTTACTCCGGCGGATATCAGCCCCAGCATTTT CASSYSGGYQPQHF TRBV6-6 once NA TRBJ1-5
TGCGCCAGCAGCTTGGTACTAGCGGGGGCCTACGAGCAGTACTTC CASSLVLAGAYEQYF TRBV5-1 NA TRBD2 TRBJ2-7
TGTGCCAGCAATGGGGACAGGGTCTACGAGCAGTACTTC CASNGDRVYEQYF TRBV5-6 few TRBD1 TRBJ2-7
TGCGCCAGCAGCTTGGTGGCGGGAGGGCATCGCCAAGAGACCCAGTACTTC CASSLVAGGHRQETQYF TRBV5-1 NA TRBD2 TRBJ2-5
TGTGCCTCTTTGCGGGTAGGGGGCTACGAGCAGTACTTC CASLRVGGYEQYF TRBV30 once NA TRBJ2-7
TGTGCCAGCAGTGAAGCGGGGATTACTAACTATGGCTACACCTTC CASSEAGITNYGYTF TRBV6-1 NA NA TRBJ1-2
TGTGCCAGCAGTCGTAGCGGGGGCGGCTCCTACGAGCAGTACTTC CASSRSGGGSYEQYF TRBV7-3 once TRBD2 TRBJ2-7